This T cell receptor beta chain came from a study of T-cell reconstitution after alpha-beta-depleted transplantation in children. Preparing the TCRbeta library involved the use of unique molecular identifiers. MiXCR, run by TCRdb on the PCR reads, gives a single entry per CDR3 protein. The sample carries hundreds of thousands of distinct CDR3 sequences, 12% recorded once. In this sample, this clonotype turned up many times. The origin of this receptor is a human donor who donated a stem cell graft to a child with acute lymphoblastic leukemia. Material: PBMCs from the stem cell graft donor, obtained from the stem cell graft.

The CDR3 sequence is CASMRGNAEQYF. CDR3 coding DNA: TGTGCCAGCATGCGCGGCAATGCCGAGCAGTACTTC. The chain couples TRBV12-3 or TRBV12-4 to TRBJ2-7; D is unclear. This CDR3 spans 12 amino acids. Between the trimmed V and J ends, which lost 7 bases and 6 bases, there was a span of 13 bases.